The 20 T cell receptor beta chains reported below all come from one sample, sequenced in a study of T cell responses to AZD1222 COVID-19 vaccine. The assay was immunoSEQ multiplex PCR, and TCRdb's table has in-frame clones only and misses some. The sample gives some 150,000 clones, roughly 80% of which show up once; around 4.1% is in the top ten. This specimen consisted of peripheral blood, obtained on day 0 of MenACWY control vaccination. These TCRs come from an adult in good health.

This rearrangement joins TRBV7-7 to TRBJ1-2; a possible D gene is TRBD1 (5 bases). Trimming pared 5 bases from V and 8 bases from J, leaving 21 bases between. Germline CDR1 SSHAT, CDR2 FNYEAQ (reference sequence). The CDR3 is 15 residues long. The CDR3 sequence: CASSPLGPSIGGYTF. CDR3 nucleotide sequence: TGTGCCAGCAGCCCCCTGGGACCGTCCATCGGAGGCTACACCTTC.

J is TRBJ1-5 and V is TRBV7-8, with D possibly being TRBD1 (6 bases). The CDR3 sequence is 13 residues long. CDR1 is SGHVS and CDR2 is FQNEAQ in the germline V gene. V shed 5 bases and J shed 4 bases, with 9 bases lying between them. CDR3 nucleotide sequence: TGTGCCAGCAGCCCCGACAGGAATCAGCCCCAGCATTTT. Its protein is CASSPDRNQPQHF.

Here the CDR3 reads CASSVGVGQVNSPLHF. CDR3 sequence (DNA): TGTGCCAGCAGCGTAGGGGTGGGACAGGTTAATTCACCCCTCCACTTT. The chain uses TRBV9 and TRBJ1-6, with 8 bases lining up with TRBD1. The CDR3 extends over 16 amino acids. The germline CDR1 and CDR2 sequences are SGDLS and YYNGEE. Trimming took 0 bases from V and 6 from J; bases not matched to a gene: 5.

This clone was recorded only once. This rearrangement joins TRBV27 to TRBJ1-5, with 8 bases matching TRBD1. V dropped 4 bases and J dropped 3; count of bases not matched to a gene: 11. Germline CDR1 reads MNHEY; CDR2 reads SMNVEV (reference sequence). The CDR3 spans 17 residues. DNA for the CDR3: TGTGCCAGCAGTTCTACAGGGGGGAAGGTCCACAATCAGCCCCAGCATTTT. Protein product: CASSSTGGKVHNQPQHF.

The chain has TRBV2 and TRBJ2-7, with a weak D call TRBD1 (5 bases). Between the trimmed V and J ends, which lost 0 bases and 3 bases, there was a span of 12 bases. CDR3 length: 15 amino acids. CDR1 is SNHLY and CDR2 is FYNNEI in the germline V gene. The CDR3 DNA reads TGTGCCAGCAGTGAAGCCCTTGACAGATTCTACGAGCAGTACTTC. It specifies CASSEALDRFYEQYF. Full variable domain (rest looked up from reference TRBV2 and TRBJ2-7): EPEVTQTPSHQVTQMGQEVILRCVPISNHLYFYWYRQILGQKVEFLVSFYNNEISEKSEIFDDQFSVERPDGSNFTLKIRSTKLEDSAMYFCASSEALDRFYEQYFGPGTRLTVT.

CDR3 sequence reads: CASSLSSRGSSYEQYF. The CDR3 nucleotides are TGTGCCAGCAGTTTATCCTCGCGGGGCAGCTCCTACGAGCAGTACTTC. The rearrangement links TRBV27 to TRBJ2-7; the D gene is possibly TRBD2 (6 bases). From germline, CDR1 is MNHEY and CDR2 SMNVEV (reference sequence). The CDR3 runs to 16 residues. Trimming removed 0 bases at V and 0 bases at J, with 12 bases between.

This clone turned up a few times. The V and J genes are TRBV12-3 or TRBV12-4 and TRBJ2-1; D uncertain. The CDR3 is made up of 13 amino acids. Deletions cut 8 bases from V and 7 bases from J, with 15 bases between. DNA for the CDR3: TGTGCCAGCGGGTTCCGGAAGCGTAATGAGCAGTTCTTC. Translating it yields CASGFRKRNEQFF.

J is TRBJ1-5 and V is TRBV10-1, with a possible D match to TRBD1 (5 bases). Between the trimmed V and J ends, which lost 6 bases and 5 bases, there was a span of 17 bases. Germline lookup yields CDR1 WNHNN and CDR2 SYGVQD (reference sequence). CDR3 length equals 15 residues. The CDR3 loop is CASRAIWGGHQPQHF. The CDR3 coding sequence is TGCGCCAGCAGGGCTATCTGGGGGGGACATCAGCCCCAGCATTTT.

The rearrangement uses TRBV25-1 and TRBJ2-5; TRBD2 might be the D (6 bases). This CDR3 spans 17 amino acids. Germline V gene sequence: CDR1 MGHDK, CDR2 SYGVNS. With 6 bases removed from V and 4 bases from J, the gap between germline ends came to 24 bases. CDR3 in DNA: TGTGCCAGCAGGGGATTCCGGGACTCCAAAGGCACAGAGACCCAGTACTTC. Translating gives CASRGFRDSKGTETQYF.

The chain recombines TRBV6-1 with TRBJ2-7; possibly TRBD1 for D (5 bases). Germline V CDR1 and CDR2: MNHNS, SASEGT. CDR3 length: 15 amino acids. Trimming shortened V by 3 bases and J by 1 base, and 13 bases separated the two germline ends. CDR3 amino acids: CASSEDTGGSYEQYF. CDR3 DNA: TGTGCCAGCAGTGAGGACACTGGCGGATCCTACGAGCAGTACTTC.

V and J are TRBV5-4 and TRBJ2-3; no firm D call. Germline V gives CDR1 SGHNT, CDR2 YYREEE (reference sequence). V lost 0 bases and J lost 3, with 5 bases in between. The CDR3 is 13 residues long. The CDR3 is CASSLGGTDTQYF. The CDR3 DNA reads TGTGCCAGCAGCTTGGGTGGTACAGATACGCAGTATTTT.

CDR3 amino acids: CASTQRGGLVDEQFF. In nucleotides, the CDR3 is TGTGCCAGTACCCAGAGGGGGGGCTTGGTCGATGAGCAGTTCTTC. The rearrangement uses TRBV19 and TRBJ2-1, with D perhaps matching TRBD2 (7 bases). The CDR3 length is 15 residues. Germline-derived CDR1 and CDR2 are LNHDA and SQIVND (reference sequence). V shed 7 bases and J shed 8 bases, with 21 bases lying between them.

The rearrangement joins TRBV24-1 to TRBJ2-5; TRBD1 agrees at 7 bases. Germline assignment: CDR1 KGHDR and CDR2 SFDVKD. The CDR3 extends over 16 amino acids. V dropped 2 bases and J dropped 5; count of bases not matched to a gene: 10. CDR3 in amino acids: CATSDSYDRAGETQYF. CDR3 bases: TGTGCCACCAGTGATTCGTATGACAGGGCCGGGGAGACCCAGTACTTC.

This chain links TRBV27 with TRBJ1-1; D perhaps matches TRBD1 (6 bases). Germline loops: CDR1 MNHEY, CDR2 SMNVEV (reference sequence). With 2 bases removed from V and 5 bases from J, the gap between germline ends came to 15 bases. The CDR3 loop spans 15 amino acids. CDR3 region: CASSLDYRAGTEAFF. The CDR3 region has the DNA TGTGCCAGCAGTTTAGACTACAGGGCGGGAACTGAAGCTTTCTTT.

The chain employs TRBV5-6 and TRBJ1-2; 7 nucleotides align to TRBD1. Germline V gene lookup returns CDR1 SGHDT and CDR2 YYEEEE. CDR3 length equals 14 residues. V dropped 4 bases and J dropped 4; count of bases not matched to a gene: 7. The CDR3 DNA reads as TGTGCCAGCAGCATAGGGGACAGCGTCTATGGCTACACCTTC. Encoded protein: CASSIGDSVYGYTF.

The chain carries TRBV5-6 and TRBJ1-2; tentative D call: TRBD1 (5 bases). This CDR3 has 15 amino acids. CDR1 is SGHDT and CDR2 is YYEEEE in the germline V gene. V lost 4 bases and J lost 6, with 19 bases in between. The CDR3 DNA reads TGTGCCAGCAGCACTGGCGTAGGGGTAGGGGATGGCTACACCTTC. It translates to CASSTGVGVGDGYTF.

The chain couples TRBV7-9 to TRBJ2-1; 11 bases fit TRBD2. The ends lost 5 bases at V and 3 bases at J; junction bases unmatched: 9. The CDR3 sequence is 17 residues long. Germline CDR1 reads SEHNR; CDR2 reads FQNEAQ (reference sequence). In DNA form, the CDR3 reads TGTGCCAGCAGCCCAGGGGGCGGGACTAGCGGCTACAATGAGCAGTTCTTC. It specifies CASSPGGGTSGYNEQFF.

The chain couples TRBV13 to TRBJ2-7; D might be TRBD2 (5 bases). Germline V gene lookup returns CDR1 PRHDT and CDR2 FYEKMQ (reference sequence). V was pared by 8 bases and J by 2 bases, with 16 bases between. The CDR3 has 14 residues. The CDR3 DNA is TGTGCCAGCCAACGGACTGCCGACGCCTACGAGCAGTACGTC. Amino acid sequence: CASQRTADAYEQYV.

This rearrangement joins TRBV3-1 (or the pseudogene TRBV3-2) to TRBJ1-6, with D possibly being TRBD1 (6 bases). Germline V gene data show CDR1 as LGHDT and CDR2 as YNNKEL (reference sequence). V was shortened by 4 bases and J by 9 bases, with 16 bases between the two germline ends. The CDR3 loop spans 15 amino acids. The CDR3 sequence: CASSPPQGSGSPLHF. CDR3 DNA sequence: TGTGCCAGCAGCCCCCCACAGGGATCGGGTTCACCCCTCCACTTT.

The chain joins TRBV6-5 to TRBJ1-1; tentatively, D is TRBD1 (5 bases). CDR1 MNHEY and CDR2 SVGAGI come from the germline V gene. This CDR3 has 15 residues. With 6 bases removed from V and 1 base from J, the gap between germline ends came to 15 bases. CDR3: CASSATGTGNTEAFF. CDR3 DNA sequence: TGTGCCAGCAGCGCAACCGGGACCGGGAACACTGAAGCTTTCTTT.